Presented here are 19 T cell receptor beta chains from one specimen sequenced in a study of T cell clonotyping in hematopoietic cell transplantation. Sequenced by immunoSEQ multiplex PCR; TCRdb stores in-frame clones only, minus some. The sample lists 37,000 or so clones, over 80% occurring once. The sample comprised peripheral blood mononuclear cells. Source of these receptors: a woman between 40 and 50 years old in good health. Some clones in this sample may be carry-over from other donors' samples.

The chain carries TRBV2 and TRBJ1-2, with a tentative D call TRBD1 (5 bases). There are 12 residues in the CDR3. CDR1 is SNHLY, CDR2 FYNNEI, per germline. The V end lost 6 bases, the J end lost 5 bases, and 10 bases lay between the germline ends. CDR3 DNA sequence: TGTGCCAGCAGAGAGGGGCCATATGGCTACACCTTC. Translation: CASREGPYGYTF.

This chain links TRBV20-1 with TRBJ1-2; D may be TRBD1 (5 bases). Looked up from germline, CDR1 is DFQATT and CDR2 is SNEGSKA (reference sequence). CDR3 length: 11 amino acids. The germline V and J ends were trimmed by 7 bases and 6 bases, with 12 bases remaining between them. The CDR3 reads CSGVREDGYTF. The CDR3 DNA follows: TGCAGTGGTGTCAGGGAGGATGGCTACACCTTC.

V is TRBV28 and J is TRBJ2-5; 7 bases are shared with TRBD1. Germline trimming cut 5 bases from V and 5 bases from J; bases unmatched to any gene: 11. Germline V gene data show CDR1 as MDHEN and CDR2 as SYDVKM. The CDR3 is made up of 15 amino acids. The CDR3 region has the DNA TGTGCCAGCAGTCGAACCGGGACAGAAGGGGAGACCCAGTACTTC. Its protein is CASSRTGTEGETQYF.

The gene calls are TRBV6-6 and TRBJ2-7; TRBD1 aligns across 8 bases. Losses at the gene ends were 5 bases for V and 7 bases for J; bases not matched to a gene: 7. Per the germline V gene, CDR1 is MNHNY and CDR2 is SVGAGI (reference sequence). The CDR3 has 13 amino acids. CDR3 in amino acids: CASSQGQGMEQYF. The CDR3 region has the DNA TGTGCCAGCAGTCAAGGACAGGGTATGGAGCAGTACTTC.

This chain uses TRBV30 with TRBJ2-1; the D call may be TRBD1 or TRBD2 (6 bases each). In germline, CDR1 is GTSNPN, CDR2 SVGIG (reference sequence). The CDR3 covers 14 residues. V dropped 2 bases and J dropped 9 bases, with 17 bases sitting between them. CDR3 amino acids: CAWSSGARAGEQFF. CDR3 DNA sequence: TGTGCCTGGAGTTCGGGGGCCCGGGCCGGTGAGCAGTTCTTC. Based on the CDR3 plus reference TRBV30 and TRBJ2-1, the full variable domain is SQTIHQWPATLVQPVGSPLSLECTVEGTSNPNLYWYRQAAGRGLQLLFYSVGIGQISSEVPQNLSASRPQDRQFILSSKKLLLSDSGFYLCAWSSGARAGEQFFGPGTRLTVL.

The DNA of the CDR3 is TGCGCCAGCAGCTCTGGACTTAGTAGGGTGTACGAGCAGTACTTC. Its protein is CASSSGLSRVYEQYF. This rearrangement joins TRBV5-1 to TRBJ2-7, with D perhaps matching TRBD2 (5 bases). Looked up from germline, CDR1 is SGHRS and CDR2 is YFSETQ. The CDR3 is made up of 15 amino acids. Trimming took 3 bases from V and 4 from J, leaving 17 bases between them.

This chain uses TRBV10-3 with TRBJ1-1; D may be TRBD1 (6 bases). CDR3 length: 14 amino acids. V was shortened by 8 bases and J by 6 bases, with 19 bases between the two germline ends. Looked up from germline, CDR1 is ENHRY and CDR2 is SYGVKD. CDR3 sequence: CAIAGGGGSAEAFF. DNA for the CDR3: TGTGCCATCGCCGGGGGCGGAGGGTCTGCTGAAGCTTTCTTT.

The V gene is TRBV19, the J gene TRBJ1-4; D not resolved. This CDR3 region has 14 residues. Germline V gives CDR1 LNHDA, CDR2 SQIVND (reference sequence). V gave up 3 bases and J gave up 7 bases, with 12 bases separating them. In DNA, the CDR3 is TGTGCCAGTAGTATTTCGGGAATTGGTGAAAAACTGTTTTTT. This codes for CASSISGIGEKLFF.

V is TRBV6-1 and J is TRBJ1-5; D might be TRBD1 (5 bases). V lost 3 bases and J lost 9, with 15 bases in between. Germline loops: CDR1 MNHNS, CDR2 SASEGT. This CDR3 is 14 amino acids long. CDR3: CASSEGTGGWPQHF. In DNA, the CDR3 is TGTGCCAGCAGTGAGGGGACGGGGGGATGGCCCCAGCATTTT.

V gene TRBV28 combines with J gene TRBJ1-2; D gene uncertain. The germline V gene encodes CDR1 MDHEN and CDR2 SYDVKM. V gave up 6 bases and J gave up 1 base, with 9 bases separating them. This CDR3 is 13 amino acids long. In DNA form, the CDR3 reads TGTGCCAGCAGCTTTCTTCTTAACTATGGCTACACCTTC. Translating gives CASSFLLNYGYTF.

This clone has just one count. The gene calls are TRBV11-2 and TRBJ2-3; the match to TRBD1 covers 8 bases. The germline CDR1 and CDR2 sequences are SGHAT and FQNNGV. This CDR3 comprises 13 residues. Trimming took 6 bases from V and 3 from J; bases not matched to a gene: 2. CDR3 nucleotide sequence: TGTGCCAGCAGGAGACAGGGGACAGATACGCAGTATTTT. This sequence encodes CASRRQGTDTQYF.

The chain employs TRBV30 and TRBJ1-3; D is undetermined. This CDR3 is 14 amino acids long. V dropped 0 bases and J dropped 4 bases, with 10 bases sitting between them. Germline CDR1 reads GTSNPN; CDR2 reads SVGIG (reference sequence). CDR3 bases: TGTGCCTGGAGTGTACTAGGATTCGGAAACACCATATATTTT. Its protein product is CAWSVLGFGNTIYF.

The rearrangement links TRBV28 to TRBJ1-3, with D hard to call. The CDR3 runs to 14 residues. Trimming took 3 bases from V and 4 from J, leaving 10 bases between them. Looked up from germline, CDR1 is MDHEN and CDR2 is SYDVKM. The CDR3 region is CASSFESYGNTIYF. The CDR3 DNA follows: TGTGCCAGCAGTTTCGAGTCTTACGGAAACACCATATATTTT. The entire variable domain, with the rest obtained from reference TRBV28 and TRBJ1-3, is as follows: DVKVTQSSRYLVKRTGEKVFLECVQDMDHENMFWYRQDPGLGLRLIYFSYDVKMKEKGDIPEGYSVSREKKERFSLILESASTNQTSMYLCASSFESYGNTIYFGEGSWLTVV.

The chain employs TRBV2 and TRBJ1-2; 7 nucleotides line up with TRBD1. This CDR3 region has 11 residues. Germline values: CDR1 SNHLY, CDR2 FYNNEI. Trimming cost V 6 bases and J 7 bases; bases outside gene matches: 2. The CDR3 sequence: CASRDRIGYTF. The DNA for the CDR3 is TGTGCCAGCAGGGACAGGATTGGCTACACCTTC.

The chain links TRBV19 to TRBJ2-1, with 7 bases lining up with TRBD2. The CDR3 consists of 14 residues. The germline CDR1 and CDR2 sequences are LNHDA and SQIVND (reference sequence). Trimming cost V 3 bases and J 4 bases; bases outside gene matches: 3. The CDR3 region is CASSILAAYNEQFF. The CDR3 region has the DNA TGTGCCAGTAGTATCCTAGCGGCGTACAATGAGCAGTTCTTC.

V is TRBV25-1 and J is TRBJ2-1; 9 bases line up with TRBD1. V was clipped by 3 bases and J by 10 bases; unmatched bases: 7. Germline V lookup: CDR1 MGHDK, CDR2 SYGVNS. The CDR3 has 14 residues. CDR3 DNA sequence: TGTGCCAGCAGTGAGTACGACAGGGGGGCGGAGCAGTTCTTC. It yields the protein CASSEYDRGAEQFF.

This clone appeared a single time. The genes are TRBV2 and TRBJ2-7, with D tentatively TRBD2 (5 bases). In germline, CDR1 is SNHLY, CDR2 FYNNEI. The CDR3 length is 15 residues. The V end lost 6 bases, the J end lost 0 bases, and 15 bases lay between the germline ends. The CDR3 bases are TGTGCCAGCAGGCCTCCAAGCGGAAGCTCCTACGAGCAGTACTTC. This sequence encodes CASRPPSGSSYEQYF.

CDR3 sequence reads: CASSLGIGGIYEQYF. The CDR3, as DNA: TGTGCCAGCAGCCTCGGGATCGGGGGAATCTACGAGCAGTACTTC. The chain carries TRBV14 and TRBJ2-7, with a possible D match to TRBD2 (6 bases). With 4 bases removed from V and 3 bases from J, the gap between germline ends came to 16 bases. The CDR3 extends over 15 amino acids. Germline CDR1 SGHDN, CDR2 FVKESK.

The V call is TRBV5-1, the J call TRBJ2-7; D may be TRBD1 or TRBD2 (6 bases each). V lost 1 base and J 2 bases, leaving 13 bases between the germline ends. The length of the CDR3 is 15 residues. The germline V gene has CDR1 SGHRS and CDR2 YFSETQ. DNA of the CDR3: TGCGCCAGCAGCTTGCCGGAGGGGGACACCTACGAGCAGTACTTC. Its translation: CASSLPEGDTYEQYF.